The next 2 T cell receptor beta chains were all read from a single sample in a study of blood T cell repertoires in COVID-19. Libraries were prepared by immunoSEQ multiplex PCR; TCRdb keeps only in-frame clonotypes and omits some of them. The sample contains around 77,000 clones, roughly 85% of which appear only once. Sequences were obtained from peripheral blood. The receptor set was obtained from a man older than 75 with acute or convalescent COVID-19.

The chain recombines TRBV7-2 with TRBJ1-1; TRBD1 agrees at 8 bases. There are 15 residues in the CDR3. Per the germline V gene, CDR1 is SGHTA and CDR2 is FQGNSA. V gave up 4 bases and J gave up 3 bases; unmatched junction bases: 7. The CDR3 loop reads CASSYSGGADTEAFF. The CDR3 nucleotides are TGTGCCAGCAGCTACTCAGGGGGCGCCGACACTGAAGCTTTCTTT.

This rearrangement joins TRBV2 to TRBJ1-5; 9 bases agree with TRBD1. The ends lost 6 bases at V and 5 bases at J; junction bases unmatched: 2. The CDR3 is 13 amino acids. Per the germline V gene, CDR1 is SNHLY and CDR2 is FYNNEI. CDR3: CASRRTGDQPQHF. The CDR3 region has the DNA TGTGCCAGCAGACGGACAGGGGATCAGCCCCAGCATTTT.